A selection of T cell receptor beta chains follows, all from one sample in a study of technical replicates of blood from a handful of donors. Clones were read by immunoSEQ multiplex PCR, and TCRdb kept only the in-frame ones, dropping some. The sample includes under 85,000 clones, about nine tenths of them seen just once. The source material was T cells isolated from PBMCs. These receptors were obtained from a human donor in good health. Each CDR3 is given with its conserved first and last residue.

>TRBV19|TRBJ2-2
CASKDRLSGELFF
>TRBV14|TRBJ1-1
CASSQGGENTEAFF
>TRBV30|TRBJ1-2
CAWSESAGNYGYTF
>TRBV4-1|TRBJ1-1
CASSRDRGANTEAFF
>TRBV27|TRBJ2-7
CASSPGTGVYEQYF
>TRBV20-1|TRBJ1-2
CSAATRGYTF
>TRBV11-3|TRBJ2-3
CASSTGTDTQYF
>TRBV7-3|TRBJ1-3
CASSQLPGNTIYF
>TRBV9|TRBJ2-1
CASSVTGGYNEQFF
>TRBV29-1|TRBJ1-2
CSVDRGVDYGYTF
>TRBV7-2|TRBJ2-3
CASSSISGRPITDTQYF
>TRBV29-1|TRBJ2-3
CSVELAGETDTQYF
>TRBV7-9|TRBJ1-5
CASCTGSNQPQHF
>TRBV7-9|TRBJ1-1
CASSLEGLGSEAFF
>TRBV6-6|TRBJ1-2
CASSSGAYGYTF
>TRBV28|TRBJ2-2
CASSLSGGTGELFF
>TRBV5-4|TRBJ1-2
CASSLPGQAFENYGYTF
>TRBV5-1|TRBJ1-4
CASSLAPFNEKLFF
>TRBV11-2|TRBJ1-2
CASSVLQGIGYTF
>TRBV19|TRBJ2-4
CASTPDNKNRIQYF
>TRBV30|TRBJ1-5
CAWSPGRGNQPQHF
>TRBV29-1|TRBJ1-2
CSVEVGGLYGYTF
>TRBV9|TRBJ2-5
CASSPSGGQETQYF
>TRBV28|TRBJ1-1
CASEGARTEAFF
>TRBV27|TRBJ1-1
CVTGRGTEAFF
>TRBV6-5|TRBJ1-1
CASSHRGGGTEAFF
>TRBV28|TRBJ1-2
CASSLQGYGYTF
>TRBV19|TRBJ2-7
CASSIQGSYEQYF
>TRBV7-2|TRBJ1-1
CASSFGYSAFF
>TRBV19|TRBJ2-7
CASSIIGQGDYEQYF
>TRBV19|TRBJ1-5
CASNQPQGSPQPQHF
>TRBV7-3|TRBJ2-2
CASSEQGTGELFF
>TRBV29-1|TRBJ2-3
CSGTLGLGTDTQYF
>TRBV27|TRBJ1-2
CASSLENRGIYGYTF
>TRBV7-2|TRBJ2-1
CASSLRQGLRDEQFF
>TRBV28|TRBJ2-6
CASSFSSSGANVLTF
>TRBV19|TRBJ2-7
CASSLGQAYYEQYF
>TRBV19|TRBJ1-4
CASSTRQGPNEKLFF
>TRBV9|TRBJ1-5
CASSASGSSNQPQHF
>TRBV6-5|TRBJ2-1
CASSYSRGTGGNEQFF
>TRBV5-1|TRBJ2-7
CASSLADEQYF
>TRBV4-1|TRBJ1-1
CASSQDRHPGNTEAFF
>TRBV4-1|TRBJ1-2
CASSQPRRGANYGYTF
>TRBV5-6|TRBJ2-3
CASRLTGFGTDTQYF
>TRBV19|TRBJ1-1
CASKAQVMNTEAFF
>TRBV5-1|TRBJ2-7
CASSLDGHPELRQYF
>TRBV4-2|TRBJ2-3
CASTRLVGTDTQYF
>TRBV6-1|TRBJ2-7
CASRAGTYSYEQYF
>TRBV27|TRBJ2-7
CASSSYLAAGSYEQYF
>TRBV7-9|TRBJ1-2
CASSLGADSVDYGYTF